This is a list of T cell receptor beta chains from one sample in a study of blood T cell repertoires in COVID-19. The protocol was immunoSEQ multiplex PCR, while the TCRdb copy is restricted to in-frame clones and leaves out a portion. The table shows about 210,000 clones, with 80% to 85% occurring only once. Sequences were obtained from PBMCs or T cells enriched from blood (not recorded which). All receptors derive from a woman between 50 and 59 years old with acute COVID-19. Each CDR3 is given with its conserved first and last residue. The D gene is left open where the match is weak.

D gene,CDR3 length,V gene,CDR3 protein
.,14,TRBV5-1,CASSLTGGNTEAFF
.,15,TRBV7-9,CASSSKQAADHEQYF
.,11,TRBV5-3,CARSFFYEAFF
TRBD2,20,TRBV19,CASHGGGLAGGPTPYNEQFF
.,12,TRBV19,CASKGIYNEQFF
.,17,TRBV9,CASSVRQEPSTQHTQYF
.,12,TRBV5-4,CASSLSGETQYF
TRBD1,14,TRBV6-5,CASSYEGQGAGYTF
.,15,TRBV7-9,CASSLGGLAGEPQHF
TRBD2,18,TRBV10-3,CAISDKSGRAGWTDTQYF
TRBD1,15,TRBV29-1,CSVQQSPQGASGYTF
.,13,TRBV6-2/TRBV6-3,CASSPQVEQPQHF
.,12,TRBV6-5,CASRTGPTEAFF
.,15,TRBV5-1,CASSPARTYYNEQFF
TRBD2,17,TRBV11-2,CASSLVTGLAGAQTQYF
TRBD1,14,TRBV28,CASSSQGGNEKLFF
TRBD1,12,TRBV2,CASSLQGVGAYF
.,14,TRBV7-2,CASSLAFRADTQYF
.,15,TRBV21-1,CARSPRGRSNQPQHF